The T cell receptor beta chain under discussion was sequenced for a study of cytomegalovirus exposure and HLA in healthy donors. TCRdb's copy holds only in-frame clones and misses some; the assay was immunoSEQ multiplex PCR. The sample carries approximately 120,000 clones, approximately 88% recorded once. The specimen was PBMCs. This TCR was sampled from a woman aged 18-35 years in good health and CMV-seronegative.

The chain's CDR3 is CASSPPAPRRPYEQYF. DNA of the CDR3: TGCGCCAGCAGCCCCCCGGCCCCTCGGAGGCCCTACGAGCAGTACTTC. The V gene is TRBV4-1, the J gene TRBJ2-7; TRBD2 is a possible D gene (5 bases). The CDR3 is made up of 16 amino acids. V was pared by 4 bases and J by 2 bases, with 18 bases between. From germline, CDR1 is MGHRA and CDR2 YSYEKL.